This T cell receptor beta chain was sequenced for a study of cytotoxic CD8 clonotypes in ibrutinib-treated CLL. This clone was seen just once. Antigen specificity is unknown. The protocol was immunoSEQ multiplex PCR, while the TCRdb copy is restricted to in-frame clones and leaves out a portion. The sample lists around 33,000 clones; almost 70% were seen once. With 4 bases removed from V and 1 base from J, the gap between germline ends came to 11 bases. In germline, CDR1 is SGHRS, CDR2 YFSETQ. The length of the CDR3 is 14 residues. Points from the study as a whole: Clonality showed a rise at ibrutinib response that reversed toward baseline at progression. Researchers report that baseline clonality outpaced age-matched healthy donors and tracked circulating CD8+ T-cell counts.

J is TRBJ1-2 and V is TRBV5-1; D is uncertain. The input for sequencing was PBMCs, taken before ibrutinib treatment. This sequence was found in a human donor with chronic lymphocytic leukemia. The DNA for the CDR3 is TGCGCCAGCAGCGTAACGACCGTTAACTATGGCTACACCTTC. This encodes CASSVTTVNYGYTF.